The 18 T cell receptor beta chains in this list originate from one sample, sequenced in a study of blood T cell repertoires in COVID-19. Using immunoSEQ multiplex PCR, the repertoire was profiled, and TCRdb retains in-frame clones only, with some absent. Found here are about 220,000 clones, 80% of them singletons; the top ten hold 7.2%. The sequencing sample was made of peripheral blood. Receptors were obtained from a woman aged 70 to 79 with acute or convalescent COVID-19.

V and J are TRBV4-1 and TRBJ2-7; 9 bases are shared with TRBD1. Germline values: CDR1 MGHRA, CDR2 YSYEKL. The V segment lost 3 bases and the J segment 3 bases; nucleotides outside the gene matches: 9. The CDR3 has 16 residues. CDR3 region: CASSQGNRGPDYEQYF. CDR3 sequence (DNA): TGCGCCAGCAGCCAGGGTAACAGGGGGCCTGACTACGAGCAGTACTTC.

This chain uses TRBV27 with TRBJ1-5, with D tentatively TRBD1 (6 bases). V dropped 5 bases and J dropped 4 bases, with 12 bases sitting between them. This CDR3 is 14 amino acids long. Germline CDR1 and CDR2: MNHEY and SMNVEV (reference sequence). The CDR3 sequence: CASSARTVNQPQHF. The CDR3 bases are TGTGCCAGCAGTGCCCGGACAGTTAATCAGCCCCAGCATTTT.

The chain couples TRBV27 to TRBJ2-5, with 11 nucleotides matching TRBD2. Per germline, CDR1 MNHEY and CDR2 SMNVEV (reference sequence). The V gene end was trimmed by 3 bases and the J gene end by 4 bases; junction bases not matched to a gene: 7. The CDR3 consists of 16 residues. CDR3 nucleotides: TGTGCCAGCAGTTTCTATAGCGGGGGGGCCGGAGAGACCCAGTACTTC. Its translation is CASSFYSGGAGETQYF.

This clone was counted a single time. The V gene is TRBV9, the J gene TRBJ2-3, with a weak D call TRBD1 (5 bases). The CDR3 is 15 residues long. Trimming took 0 bases from V and 5 from J, leaving 13 bases between them. In germline, CDR1 is SGDLS, CDR2 YYNGEE. In DNA, the CDR3 is TGTGCCAGCAGCGTAGAGCAGGGATTGGGAGATACGCAGTATTTT. This encodes CASSVEQGLGDTQYF.

The chain carries TRBV7-9 and TRBJ1-4; D possibly corresponds to TRBD1 (5 bases). The CDR3 runs to 14 residues. V lost 5 bases and J lost 5, with 12 bases in between. Germline V CDR1 and CDR2: SEHNR, FQNEAQ (reference sequence). For the CDR3, the DNA is TGTGCCAGCAGCCCAGACAGAAGGAATGAAAAACTGTTTTTT. Its translation is CASSPDRRNEKLFF.

This clone occurred a few times. The chain links TRBV3-1 (or the pseudogene TRBV3-2) to TRBJ1-3, with D possibly TRBD1 on 6 matching bases. CDR3 length: 15 residues. V lost 2 bases and J 4 bases, leaving 12 bases between the germline ends. Germline loops: CDR1 LGHDT, CDR2 YNNKEL (reference sequence). The CDR3 loop is CASSQKQGPGNTIYF. The CDR3 DNA sequence: TGTGCCAGCAGCCAAAAACAGGGTCCGGGAAACACCATATATTTT.

This clone was seen a single time. The chain employs TRBV29-1 and TRBJ2-2; D is perhaps TRBD1 (6 bases). CDR1 and CDR2 (germline): SQVTM, ANQGSEA. The V end was cut by 6 bases, the J end by 4 bases, with 18 bases between. The CDR3 covers 15 residues. CDR3: CSVGTGSVGTGELFF. The DNA of the CDR3 is TGCAGCGTAGGTACAGGGTCAGTTGGCACCGGGGAGCTGTTTTTT.

This clone was found once. The J gene is TRBJ1-6, the V gene TRBV7-2; 9 bases fit TRBD1. V shed 8 bases, J shed 7 bases, and the junction held 3 bases outside the gene matches. CDR1 is SGHTA, CDR2 FQGNSA, per germline. This CDR3 spans 13 amino acids. CDR3: CASGDRVNSPLHF. Written as DNA, the CDR3 is TGTGCCAGCGGGGACAGGGTAAATTCACCCCTCCACTTT.

This clone showed up just a few times. The rearrangement joins TRBV7-9 to TRBJ1-1; maybe TRBD1 (5 bases). The V gene lost 7 bases and the J gene lost 7 bases, with 22 bases spanning the gap. Germline V gives CDR1 SEHNR, CDR2 FQNEAQ (reference sequence). The CDR3 sequence is 15 residues long. The CDR3 DNA reads TGTGCCAGCACCGAAGGTTGGGGGGGGGTAAGTGAAGCTTTCTTT. This codes for CASTEGWGGVSEAFF.

V gene TRBV19 combines with J gene TRBJ1-2; D is uncertain. Per the germline V gene, CDR1 is LNHDA and CDR2 is SQIVND (reference sequence). The CDR3 consists of 15 residues. Trimming cost V 5 bases and J 2 bases, with 15 bases left between them. The CDR3 sequence is CASSPPGRLNYGYTF. The DNA of the CDR3 is TGTGCCAGTAGTCCTCCTGGCAGATTAAACTATGGCTACACCTTC.

The rearrangement uses TRBV7-2 and TRBJ2-7; 9 bases are a match to TRBD1. Trimming at V came to 8 bases and at J to 5 bases, leaving 13 bases not matched to a gene. CDR1 and CDR2 from the germline V gene are SGHTA and FQGNSA. The CDR3 consists of 15 residues. The CDR3 nucleotides are TGTGCCAGCGATTCCCGGGACAGGGCGATGAACGAGCAGTACTTC. As protein: CASDSRDRAMNEQYF.

This clone was detected once. The chain combines TRBV7-8 with TRBJ2-5; 9 nucleotides agree with TRBD2. The V segment lost 0 bases and the J segment 1 base; nucleotides outside the gene matches: 9. CDR1 SGHVS and CDR2 FQNEAQ come from the germline V gene. The CDR3 is 18 residues long. The DNA of the CDR3 is TGTGCCAGCAGCTTAGCCCCACTAGCGGGCGACAGCCAAGAGACCCAGTACTTC. This encodes CASSLAPLAGDSQETQYF.

The chain has TRBV7-3 and TRBJ2-3, with a tentative D call TRBD1 (6 bases). This CDR3 region has 15 residues. The germline CDR1 and CDR2 sequences are SGHTA and FQGTGA. The ends were cut back, 2 bases at V and 3 bases at J, with 12 bases in the middle. The CDR3 sequence: CASSLQGQATDTQYF. In DNA form, the CDR3 reads TGTGCCAGCAGCTTACAGGGGCAGGCGACAGATACGCAGTATTTT. Variable domain in full (rest from reference TRBV7-3 and TRBJ2-3): GAGVSQTPSNKVTEKGKYVELRCDPISGHTALYWYRQSLGQGPEFLIYFQGTGAADDSGLPNDRFFAVRPEGSVSTLKIQRTERGDSAVYLCASSLQGQATDTQYFGPGTRLTVL.

The chain employs TRBV3-1 (or the pseudogene TRBV3-2) and TRBJ1-1, with D hard to call. The germline V gene has CDR1 LGHDT and CDR2 YNNKEL (reference sequence). V was trimmed by 2 bases and J by 8 bases, leaving 9 bases between them. The CDR3 covers 12 residues. In DNA, the CDR3 is TGTGCCAGCAGCCAATCGTCACAGGAAGCTTTCTTT. It yields the protein CASSQSSQEAFF.

V gene TRBV7-2 combines with J gene TRBJ2-3; maybe TRBD2 (6 bases). This CDR3 region has 14 residues. V lost 7 bases and J 2 bases, leaving 13 bases between the germline ends. CDR1 and CDR2 (germline): SGHTA, FQGNSA. The DNA of the CDR3 is TGTGCCAGCACCCCCGGGACTTACACAGATACGCAGTATTTT. It is translated as CASTPGTYTDTQYF. Full variable domain (outside the CDR3, taken from reference TRBV7-2 and TRBJ2-3): GAGVSQSPSNKVTEKGKDVELRCDPISGHTALYWYRQSLGQGLEFLIYFQGNSAPDKSGLPSDRFSAERTGGSVSTLTIQRTQQEDSAVYLCASTPGTYTDTQYFGPGTRLTVL.

The V and J genes are TRBV2 and TRBJ2-1; 10 bases align to TRBD1. The CDR3 extends over 16 amino acids. J gave up 7 bases and V 4 bases, and 10 bases lay outside the gene matches. Germline values: CDR1 SNHLY, CDR2 FYNNEI. The CDR3 DNA reads as TGTGCCAGCAGTGGCGGCCGGGACAGGGGTGGGAATGAGCAGTTCTTC. It yields the protein CASSGGRDRGGNEQFF.

The chain joins TRBV20-1 to TRBJ2-5; D is unresolved. This CDR3 has 13 residues. Trimming took off 3 bases at V and 1 base at J, with 9 bases between the two ends. Germline CDR1 is DFQATT and CDR2 is SNEGSKA (reference sequence). The DNA of the CDR3 is TGCAGTGCTAGTGCCGGGTTCCAAGAGACCCAGTACTTC. It yields the protein CSASAGFQETQYF.

This chain joins TRBV24-1 and TRBJ2-1, with TRBD1 matching over 8 bases. Looked up from germline, CDR1 is KGHDR and CDR2 is SFDVKD. Trimming took 4 bases from V and 10 from J; bases not matched to a gene: 8. The CDR3 covers 14 residues. The CDR3 loop reads CATSEGDRWKEQFF. DNA of the CDR3: TGTGCCACCAGTGAAGGGGACAGGTGGAAAGAGCAGTTCTTC.